This T cell receptor beta chain is from a study of cytomegalovirus exposure and HLA in healthy donors. About the study: Genotyping of under 500 donors showed that 65% to 90% belonged to the Caucasian-associated ancestry cluster.

Primers included in the PCR were 60 Vbeta and 13 Jbeta primers. The assay was immunoSEQ multiplex PCR, and TCRdb's table has in-frame clones only and misses some. The sample has 150,000 to 200,000 clones, approximately 80% seen once. The CDR3 covers 15 residues. The V and J ends lost 5 bases and 0 bases, in that order; junction bases with no gene match: 5. Germline V gives CDR1 SGHVS, CDR2 FQNEAQ. This rearrangement joins TRBV7-8 to TRBJ1-1, with 8 bases that match TRBD1. The specimen was PBMCs. The clonotype comes from a male donor in good health and CMV-seronegative. As DNA, the CDR3 is TGTGCCAGCAGCACCTGGACAGGGTTGAACACTGAAGCTTTCTTT. Residues: CASSTWTGLNTEAFF.